The 23 T cell receptor beta chains below come from one sample, sequenced in a study of identical twins. Via MiXCR, TCRdb re-called the 5' RACE reads, giving one row per CDR3 protein. In the table there are 750,000 to 950,000 distinct CDR3 sequences, about 12% of which are singletons. Another study also made use of these data, one on yellow fever vaccine responses in identical twins.

Input material: PBMCs. Receptor source: a woman aged 18-30 years in good health.

Here the CDR3 reads CASSYSISQETQYF. The CDR3 nucleotides read TGTGCCAGCAGTTACTCCATCAGTCAAGAGACCCAGTACTTC. The chain joins TRBV6-5 to TRBJ2-5; D unresolved. CDR1 is MNHEY, CDR2 SVGAGI, per germline. Deletions cut 0 bases from V and 2 bases from J, with 7 bases between. The CDR3 contains 14 residues.

In this sample, this clonotype turned up a few times. V and J are TRBV24-1 and TRBJ2-7, with no clear D. V was cut by 4 bases and J by 2 bases, with 8 bases left in between. The CDR3 runs to 13 residues. The germline gives CDR1 KGHDR, CDR2 SFDVKD. The CDR3 sequence is CATSEASAYEQYF. For the CDR3, the DNA is TGTGCCACCAGTGAAGCCTCCGCCTACGAGCAGTACTTC.

The table lists this clonotype with many counts. The rearrangement joins TRBV11-2 to TRBJ2-1; 11 bases are a match to TRBD2. With V trimmed by 5 bases and J by 5 bases, 8 bases remained unmatched. In germline, CDR1 is SGHAT, CDR2 FQNNGV. There are 16 residues in the CDR3. The CDR3 nucleotides read TGTGCCAGCAGCAACCTGGGACTAGCGGAGAACAATGAGCAGTTCTTC. Protein: CASSNLGLAENNEQFF.

Concerning this clonotype: The conserved phenylalanine or tryptophan normally closing the CDR3 is absent here, so this likely arose from a read error. V and J are TRBV11-2 and TRBJ1-1; TRBD1 might be the D (5 bases). Germline CDR1 is SGHAT and CDR2 is FQNNGV. Trimming shortened V by 5 bases and J by 1 base, and 11 bases separated the two germline ends. The CDR3 covers 14 residues. CDR3 amino acids: CASSLYGQNTEAFS. CDR3 bases: TGTGCCAGCAGCCTCTACGGACAGAACACTGAAGCTTTCTCT.

This clonotype turned up a few times. CDR3 residues: CASSQEPGYGYTF. The DNA for the CDR3 is TGTGCCAGCAGCCAAGAACCGGGCTATGGCTACACCTTC. V gene TRBV4-2 combines with J gene TRBJ1-2; D ambiguous. The CDR3 totals 13 residues. Germline V gene data show CDR1 as LGHNA and CDR2 as YNFKEQ. V lost 0 bases to trimming and J lost 4 bases, with 6 bases between them.

This clonotype has ten or more counts. One end of the junction is discordant with germline, which a read error may explain. The chain joins TRBV4-1 to TRBJ2-3; no clear D. Germline CDR1 and CDR2: MGHRA and YSYEKL. The CDR3 has 13 residues. The CDR3 loop is CASSQESPDTQYF. Written as DNA, the CDR3 is TGTGCCAGCAGCCAAGAAAGTCCAGATACGCAGTATTTT.

CDR3 nucleotides: TGTGCCACCAGCAGAGATGTGGGCCCTGGGGCCAACGTCCTGACTTTC. This translates into CATSRDVGPGANVLTF. The J gene is TRBJ2-6, the V gene TRBV15; D not resolved. This CDR3 region has 16 residues. The germline CDR1 and CDR2 sequences are LNHNV and YYDKDF (reference sequence). Trimming pared 0 bases from V and 2 bases from J, leaving 8 bases between.

This clonotype was counted between two and nine times. The CDR3 coding sequence is TGTGCCAGCAGCTTAGATCGGATAGCGGGAGGGGGTGAGCAGTTCTTC. Encoded protein: CASSLDRIAGGGEQFF. The chain combines TRBV11-2 with TRBJ2-1; TRBD2 matches at 11 bases. The CDR3 has 16 amino acids. The V gene's germline CDR1 is SGHAT and CDR2 FQNNGV. Trimming cost V 0 bases and J 9 bases; bases outside gene matches: 7.

This chain links TRBV7-9 with TRBJ2-7; D possibly corresponds to TRBD2 (5 bases). V lost 0 bases and J lost 2, with 11 bases in between. The CDR3 has 15 amino acids. CDR1 is SEHNR, CDR2 FQNEAQ, per germline (reference sequence). CDR3 loop: CASSLASGNTYEQYF. DNA for the CDR3: TGTGCCAGCAGCTTAGCGTCCGGGAACACCTACGAGCAGTACTTC.

This clonotype was counted between two and nine times. The chain couples TRBV20-1 to TRBJ2-5; 12 positions agree with TRBD2. This CDR3 is 14 amino acids long. Losses at the gene ends were 6 bases for V and 4 bases for J; bases not matched to a gene: 6. CDR1 DFQATT and CDR2 SNEGSKA come from the germline V gene (reference sequence). The CDR3 sequence: CSANPGLAGETQYF. Here the CDR3 DNA reads TGCAGTGCAAACCCGGGACTAGCGGGAGAGACCCAGTACTTC.

The chain links TRBV3-1 to TRBJ2-5; D might be TRBD1 or TRBD2, each matching 5 bases. This CDR3 spans 17 amino acids. With 1 base removed from V and 2 bases from J, the gap between germline ends came to 17 bases. CDR1 is LGHDT and CDR2 is YNNKEL in the germline V gene (reference sequence). CDR3 nucleotides: TGTGCCAGCAGCCAAGGGCAACCGACATGGGGGCAAGAGACCCAGTACTTC. This translates into CASSQGQPTWGQETQYF.

This clonotype was detected a few times. The chain joins TRBV28 to TRBJ2-7; the D is unclear. Trimming took off 4 bases at V and 10 bases at J, with 17 bases between the two ends. The CDR3 is 13 amino acids. From germline, CDR1 is MDHEN and CDR2 SYDVKM. The CDR3 DNA reads TGTGCCAGCAGTTCCGACGGTCACGGCCCTCAGTACTTC. Translated, it gives CASSSDGHGPQYF.

This clonotype was seen only a few times. The rearrangement uses TRBV28 and TRBJ2-5; possibly TRBD1 for D (5 bases). Germline CDR1 and CDR2: MDHEN and SYDVKM. V was cut by 5 bases and J by 0 bases, with 10 bases left in between. This CDR3 comprises 14 residues. In DNA, the CDR3 is TGTGCCAGCAGTCCTTACAGGAACCAAGAGACCCAGTACTTC. The encoded protein is CASSPYRNQETQYF.

The sample holds a few counts of this clonotype. Germline is not matched at one junction end, which may reflect a read error. The chain couples TRBV7-9 to TRBJ2-7; D may correspond to TRBD1 or TRBD2 (5 bases each). Germline lookup yields CDR1 SEHNR and CDR2 FQNEAQ (reference sequence). This CDR3 comprises 14 residues. The CDR3 loop is CASRPAPGVWGIDF. Here the CDR3 DNA reads TGTGCCAGCAGACCCGCCCCGGGCGTGTGGGGGATCGACTTC.

Note on this clonotype: One end of the junction varies from germline; a read error may be responsible. The chain carries TRBV16 and TRBJ1-3; no firm D call. This CDR3 comprises 16 residues. Germline CDR1 KGHSY, CDR2 FQNENV. Here the CDR3 reads CASSQYVGSSGTTIYF. As DNA, the CDR3 is TGTGCCAGCAGCCAATATGTCGGAAGCTCTGGAACCACCATATATTTT. Full variable domain (remainder filled in from reference TRBV16 and TRBJ1-3): GEEVAQTPKHLVRGEGQKAKLYCAPIKGHSYVFWYQQVLKNEFKFLISFQNENVFDETGMPKERFSAKCLPNSPCSLEIQATKLEDSAVYFCASSQYVGSSGTTIYFGEGSWLTVV.

This clonotype was seen ten or more times. The CDR3 coding sequence is TGTGCCAGCGGACGAGCTAGCGGGAGCTACACCGGGGAGCTGTTTTTT. Translated: CASGRASGSYTGELFF. The chain joins TRBV27 to TRBJ2-2; 10 bases align to TRBD2. Germline lookup yields CDR1 MNHEY and CDR2 SMNVEV (reference sequence). J was trimmed by 3 bases and V by 8 bases; bases with no gene match: 9. The CDR3 runs 16 residues.

The rearrangement links TRBV18 to TRBJ1-5; D is perhaps TRBD1 (5 bases). Trimming cost V 5 bases and J 3 bases, with 11 bases left between them. Germline loops: CDR1 KGHSH, CDR2 LQKENI. The CDR3 has 14 amino acids. CDR3 nucleotide sequence: TGTGCCAGCTCAGGGGACCTTTTCAATCAGCCCCAGCATTTT. Amino acid sequence: CASSGDLFNQPQHF. The full variable domain, rest sourced from reference TRBV18 and TRBJ1-5, is NAGVMQNPRHLVRRRGQEARLRCSPMKGHSHVYWYRQLPEEGLKFMVYLQKENIIDESGMPKERFSAEFPKEGPSILRIQQVVRGDSAAYFCASSGDLFNQPQHFGDGTRLSIL.

The genes are TRBV12-3 or TRBV12-4 and TRBJ2-5; no reliable D call. V lost 8 bases to trimming and J lost 5 bases, with 12 bases between them. The CDR3 is 12 amino acids. CDR3 residues: CASGPDVETQYF. CDR3 DNA: TGTGCCAGCGGGCCAGATGTGGAGACCCAGTACTTC.

The sample holds a few counts of this clonotype. The rearrangement uses TRBV9 and TRBJ2-2; perhaps TRBD2 as D (5 bases). The CDR3 consists of 15 residues. Germline V CDR1 and CDR2: SGDLS, YYNGEE. The V end lost 4 bases, the J end lost 0 bases, and 10 bases lay between the germline ends. Written as DNA, the CDR3 is TGTGCCAGCAGCCTCGGGGAAGCGAACACCGGGGAGCTGTTTTTT. Encoded protein: CASSLGEANTGELFF.

In its sample, this clonotype was seen a few times. The chain has TRBV2 and TRBJ2-1; 7 nucleotides align to TRBD2. This CDR3 has 13 residues. V was clipped by 8 bases and J by 7 bases; unmatched bases: 8. Germline CDR1 reads SNHLY; CDR2 reads FYNNEI. CDR3 nucleotides: TGTGCCAGCCATGGCGGGAGAAGAAATGAGCAGTTCTTC. It codes for CASHGGRRNEQFF.

V is TRBV10-3 and J is TRBJ1-1, with D tentatively TRBD1 (5 bases). CDR3 length: 13 residues. Deletions cut 11 bases from V and 5 bases from J, with 18 bases between. Germline lookup yields CDR1 ENHRY and CDR2 SYGVKD. The CDR3: CAAAGWVGTEAFF. In DNA, the CDR3 is TGTGCCGCCGCAGGGTGGGTAGGGACTGAAGCTTTCTTT.

The rearrangement joins TRBV20-1 to TRBJ2-3, with no clear D. Trimming took 1 base from V and 3 from J, leaving 14 bases between them. This CDR3 comprises 15 residues. The germline V gene encodes CDR1 DFQATT and CDR2 SNEGSKA (reference sequence). The CDR3 coding sequence is TGCAGTGCTAGAGCCTTTGGACCACTTACAGATACGCAGTATTTT. Translation: CSARAFGPLTDTQYF.

This clonotype has just a few counts. V and J are TRBV11-2 and TRBJ2-1; TRBD1 is a possible D gene (6 bases). Germline V gives CDR1 SGHAT, CDR2 FQNNGV. The length of the CDR3 is 11 residues. V gave up 6 bases and J gave up 12 bases, with 12 bases separating them. The CDR3 loop is CASSLQGGQFF. CDR3 DNA sequence: TGTGCCAGCAGTCTACAGGGTGGGCAGTTCTTC.